This T cell receptor (beta chain) was captured by sequencing in a study of blood T cell repertoires in COVID-19. On the study more broadly: Some COVID-19 samples were acute and others convalescent; all came from the United States, Italy and Spain. Sources were T cells, B-cell-depleted T cells, or PBMCs; the material itself was cDNA or gDNA.

The CDR3 runs to 15 residues. Germline V CDR1 and CDR2: KGHDR, SFDVKD. Trimming cost V 2 bases and J 1 base, with 10 bases left between them. Authors' data handling: How many nucleated cells were present was estimated from reference gene primer amplification. Method: immunoSEQ multiplex PCR; TCRdb's copy keeps in-frame clones and lacks some. Clone size and V and J calls were adopted from that table, with D and trimming inferred from the DNA. The sample comprises about 20,000 clones, about 89% of which are singletons, and 6.5% to 9.5% rests with the top ten. The rearrangement links TRBV24-1 to TRBJ1-1; D is possibly TRBD1 (6 bases). The source material was peripheral blood. The TCR was taken from a woman in her sixties or seventies with active COVID-19. Here the CDR3 DNA reads TGTGCCACCAGTGATTCCGAACAGGGGAACACTGAAGCTTTCTTT. Its translation: CATSDSEQGNTEAFF.